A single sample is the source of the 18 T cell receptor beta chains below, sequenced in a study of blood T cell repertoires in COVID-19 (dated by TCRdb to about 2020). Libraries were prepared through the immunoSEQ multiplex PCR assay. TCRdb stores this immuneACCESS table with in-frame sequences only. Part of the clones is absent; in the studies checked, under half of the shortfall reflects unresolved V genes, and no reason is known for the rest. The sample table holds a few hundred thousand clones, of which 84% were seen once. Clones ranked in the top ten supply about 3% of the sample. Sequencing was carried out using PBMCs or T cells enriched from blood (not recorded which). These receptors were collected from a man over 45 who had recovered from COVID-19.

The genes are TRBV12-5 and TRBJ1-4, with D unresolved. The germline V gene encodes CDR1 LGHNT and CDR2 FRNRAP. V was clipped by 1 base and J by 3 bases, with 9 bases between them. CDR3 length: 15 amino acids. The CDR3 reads CASGLEVAANEKLFF. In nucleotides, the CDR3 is TGTGCTAGTGGTTTGGAAGTCGCAGCTAATGAAAAACTGTTTTTT.

The CDR3 reads CASSASTQNTEAFF. The DNA for the CDR3 is TGCGCCAGCAGCGCCTCTACCCAGAACACTGAAGCTTTCTTT. This chain uses TRBV5-1 with TRBJ1-1; D unclear. The V end was cut by 4 bases, the J end by 1 base, with 11 bases between. The CDR3 extends over 14 amino acids. Per the germline V gene, CDR1 is SGHRS and CDR2 is YFSETQ.

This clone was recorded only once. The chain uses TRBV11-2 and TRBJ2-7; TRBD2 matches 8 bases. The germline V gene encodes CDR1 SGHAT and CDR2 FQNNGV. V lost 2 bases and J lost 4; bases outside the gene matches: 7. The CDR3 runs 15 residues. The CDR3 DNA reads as TGTGCCAGCAGCTTAATTGACTCTAGCGGGTACGAGCAGTACTTC. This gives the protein CASSLIDSSGYEQYF.

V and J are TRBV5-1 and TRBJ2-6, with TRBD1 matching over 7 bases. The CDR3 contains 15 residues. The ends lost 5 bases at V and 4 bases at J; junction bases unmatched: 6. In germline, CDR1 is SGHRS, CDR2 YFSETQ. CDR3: CASRKQGSGANVLTF. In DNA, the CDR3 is TGCGCCAGCAGAAAACAGGGGTCGGGGGCCAACGTCCTGACTTTC.

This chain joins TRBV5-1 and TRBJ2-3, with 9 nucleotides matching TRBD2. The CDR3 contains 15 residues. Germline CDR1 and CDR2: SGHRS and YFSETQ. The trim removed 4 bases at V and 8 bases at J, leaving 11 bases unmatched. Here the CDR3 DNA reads TGCGCCAGCAGCGATTTTAGCGGGGGCCAAGGTACGCAGTATTTT. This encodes CASSDFSGGQGTQYF. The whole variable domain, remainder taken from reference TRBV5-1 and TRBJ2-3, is KAGVTQTPRYLIKTRGQQVTLSCSPISGHRSVSWYQQTPGQGLQFLFEYFSETQRNKGNFPGRFSGRQFSNSRSEMNVSTLELGDSALYLCASSDFSGGQGTQYFGPGTRLTVL.

The CDR3 DNA sequence: TGTGCCAGCAGCCAAGAACTAGCGGTCACAGATACGCAGTATTTT. Its translation: CASSQELAVTDTQYF. The chain has TRBV4-2 and TRBJ2-3; 8 bases are shared with TRBD2. The trim removed 0 bases at V and 2 bases at J, leaving 1 base unmatched. CDR3 length equals 15 residues. Looked up from germline, CDR1 is LGHNA and CDR2 is YNFKEQ.

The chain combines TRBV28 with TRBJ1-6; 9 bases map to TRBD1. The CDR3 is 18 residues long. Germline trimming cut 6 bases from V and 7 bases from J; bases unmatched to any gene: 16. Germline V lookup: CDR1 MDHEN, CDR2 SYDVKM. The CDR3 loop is CASRSGQGGQTLNSPLHF. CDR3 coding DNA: TGTGCCAGCAGATCGGGACAGGGTGGCCAGACCCTAAATTCACCCCTCCACTTT.

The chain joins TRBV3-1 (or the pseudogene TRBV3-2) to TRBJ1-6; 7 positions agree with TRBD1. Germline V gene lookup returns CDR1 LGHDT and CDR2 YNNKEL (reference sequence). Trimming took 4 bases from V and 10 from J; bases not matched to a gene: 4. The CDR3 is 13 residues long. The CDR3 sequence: CASSPDRASPLHF. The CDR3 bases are TGTGCCAGCAGCCCCGACAGGGCATCACCCCTCCACTTT.

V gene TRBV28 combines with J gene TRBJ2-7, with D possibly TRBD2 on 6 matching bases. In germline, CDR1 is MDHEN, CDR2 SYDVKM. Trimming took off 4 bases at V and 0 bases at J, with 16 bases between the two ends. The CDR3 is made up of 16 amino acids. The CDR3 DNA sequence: TGTGCCAGCAGTTCCTTCGGGGGAACTAGCTCCTACGAGCAGTACTTC. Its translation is CASSSFGGTSSYEQYF.

The CDR3 sequence: CASRAPGQEPLHF. As DNA, the CDR3 is TGTGCCAGCAGGGCGCCGGGACAAGAACCCCTCCACTTT. The chain links TRBV6-5 to TRBJ1-6, with D possibly TRBD1 on 6 matching bases. Trimming cost V 6 bases and J 12 bases, with 15 bases left between them. From germline, CDR1 is MNHEY and CDR2 SVGAGI. CDR3 length: 13 residues.

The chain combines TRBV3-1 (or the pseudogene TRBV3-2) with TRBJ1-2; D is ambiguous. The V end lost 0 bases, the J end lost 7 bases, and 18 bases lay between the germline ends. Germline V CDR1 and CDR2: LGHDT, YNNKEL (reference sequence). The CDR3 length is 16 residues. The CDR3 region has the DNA TGTGCCAGCAGCCAAGAGAGGTCCGGGATGCTTTCTGGCTACACCTTC. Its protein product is CASSQERSGMLSGYTF.

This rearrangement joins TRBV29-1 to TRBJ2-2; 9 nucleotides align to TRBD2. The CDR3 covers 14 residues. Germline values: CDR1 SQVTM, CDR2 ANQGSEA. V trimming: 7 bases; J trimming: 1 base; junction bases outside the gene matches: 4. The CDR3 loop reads CSAGREGNTGELFF. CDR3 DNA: TGCAGCGCGGGGCGGGAGGGGAACACCGGGGAGCTGTTTTTT.

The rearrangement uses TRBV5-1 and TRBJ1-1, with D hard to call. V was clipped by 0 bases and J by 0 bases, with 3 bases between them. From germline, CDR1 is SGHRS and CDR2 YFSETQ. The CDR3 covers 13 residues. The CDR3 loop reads CASSLELNTEAFF. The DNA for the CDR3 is TGCGCCAGCAGCTTGGAGCTGAACACTGAAGCTTTCTTT. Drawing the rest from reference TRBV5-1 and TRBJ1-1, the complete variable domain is KAGVTQTPRYLIKTRGQQVTLSCSPISGHRSVSWYQQTPGQGLQFLFEYFSETQRNKGNFPGRFSGRQFSNSRSEMNVSTLELGDSALYLCASSLELNTEAFFGQGTRLTVV.

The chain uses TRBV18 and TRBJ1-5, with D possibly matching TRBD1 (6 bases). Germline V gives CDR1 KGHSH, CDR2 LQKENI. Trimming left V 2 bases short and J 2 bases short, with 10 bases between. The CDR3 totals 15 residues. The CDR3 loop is CASSPASGGNQPQHF. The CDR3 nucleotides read TGTGCCAGCTCACCAGCGTCAGGGGGCAATCAGCCCCAGCATTTT.

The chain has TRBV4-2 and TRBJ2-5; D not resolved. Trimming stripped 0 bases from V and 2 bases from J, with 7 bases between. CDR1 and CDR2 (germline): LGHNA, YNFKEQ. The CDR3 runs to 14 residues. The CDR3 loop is CASSQEANQETQYF. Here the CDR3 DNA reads TGTGCCAGCAGCCAAGAGGCCAATCAAGAGACCCAGTACTTC.

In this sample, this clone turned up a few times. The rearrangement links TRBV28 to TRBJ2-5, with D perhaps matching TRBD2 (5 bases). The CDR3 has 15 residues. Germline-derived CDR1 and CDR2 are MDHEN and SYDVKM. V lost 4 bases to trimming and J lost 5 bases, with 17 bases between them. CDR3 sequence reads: CASSSRRTRRETQYF. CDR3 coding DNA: TGTGCCAGCAGTTCGCGTCGCACTAGGCGGGAGACCCAGTACTTC.

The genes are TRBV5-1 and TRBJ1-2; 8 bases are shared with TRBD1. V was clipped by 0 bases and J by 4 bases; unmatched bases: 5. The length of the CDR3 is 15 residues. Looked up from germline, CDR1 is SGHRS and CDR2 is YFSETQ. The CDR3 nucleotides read TGCGCCAGCAGCTTGGGACAGGGGAAGTCCTATGGCTACACCTTC. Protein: CASSLGQGKSYGYTF.

CDR3 protein: CASSVAGGVQETQYF. The CDR3 nucleotides read TGTGCCAGCAGCGTAGCAGGGGGAGTCCAAGAGACCCAGTACTTC. The V call is TRBV9, the J call TRBJ2-5; 7 bases are shared with TRBD1. V shed 0 bases, J shed 1 base, and the junction held 3 bases outside the gene matches. Germline V gene lookup returns CDR1 SGDLS and CDR2 YYNGEE. This CDR3 has 15 residues.